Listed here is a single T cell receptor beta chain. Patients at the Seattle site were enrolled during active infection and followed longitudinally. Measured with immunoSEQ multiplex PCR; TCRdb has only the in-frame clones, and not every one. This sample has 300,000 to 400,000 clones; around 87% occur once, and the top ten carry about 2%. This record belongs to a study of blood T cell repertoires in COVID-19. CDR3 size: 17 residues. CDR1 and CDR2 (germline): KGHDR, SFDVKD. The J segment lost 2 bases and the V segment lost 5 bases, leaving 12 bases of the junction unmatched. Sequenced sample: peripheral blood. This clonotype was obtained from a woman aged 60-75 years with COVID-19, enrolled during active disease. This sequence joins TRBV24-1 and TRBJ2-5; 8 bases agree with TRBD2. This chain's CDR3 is CATSGASGRGRQETQYF. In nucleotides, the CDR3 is TGTGCCACCAGTGGAGCCTCCGGGAGGGGCAGACAAGAGACCCAGTACTTC.